A selection of T cell receptor beta chains follows, all from one sample in a study of identical twins. Each CDR3 protein is one row after TCRdb ran MiXCR on the 5' RACE reads. Of around 530,000 distinct CDR3 sequences detected, over 12% appear once; the ten largest clones hold less than 0.5%. The same sample was also used in a study of yellow fever vaccine responses in identical twins.

Material for sequencing was CD4+ T cells sorted from blood. Every receptor here comes from a woman between 18 and 29 years old in good health. Both conserved end residues are part of each CDR3. The D gene is left open where the match is weak. A row's size may be missing; if present it is once, few, many or a size class.

>-|-|TRBJ1-2|TRBV28
CASKTNYGYTF
>TRBD1|few|TRBJ2-5|TRBV7-8
CASSFPTGGTQYF
>-|-|TRBJ2-1|TRBV19
CASSITGSTSNEQFF
>-|many|TRBJ2-5|TRBV7-7
CASSLVGVAETQYF
>-|few|TRBJ1-2|TRBV10-3
CAISGSGQNNYGYTF
>-|few|TRBJ1-2|TRBV5-1
CASSLGRNFYGYTF
>TRBD1|-|TRBJ1-2|TRBV2
CASSEAGGQGMGGYTF
>-|few|TRBJ2-5|TRBV20-1
CSARSHSPRTQYF
>-|many|TRBJ2-7|TRBV27
CASSFTAYALRGYEQYF
>-|many|TRBJ1-4|TRBV12-3/TRBV12-4
CATAVTVNQLFF
>-|-|TRBJ1-4|TRBV9
CASSRDGRNEKLFF